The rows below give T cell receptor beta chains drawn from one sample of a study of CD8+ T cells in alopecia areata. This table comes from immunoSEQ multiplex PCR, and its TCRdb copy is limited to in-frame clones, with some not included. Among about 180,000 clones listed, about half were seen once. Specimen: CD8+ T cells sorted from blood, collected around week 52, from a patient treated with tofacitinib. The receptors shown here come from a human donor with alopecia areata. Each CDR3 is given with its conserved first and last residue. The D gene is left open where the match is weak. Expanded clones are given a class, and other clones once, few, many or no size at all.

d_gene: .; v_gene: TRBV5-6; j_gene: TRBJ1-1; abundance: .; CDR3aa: CASSLVTGVHEAFF; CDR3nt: TGTGCCAGCAGCCTAGTGACAGGCGTCCATGAAGCTTTCTTT
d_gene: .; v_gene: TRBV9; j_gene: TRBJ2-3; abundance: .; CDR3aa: CASSVEDRDTDTQYF; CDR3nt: TGTGCCAGCAGCGTAGAAGACAGAGACACAGATACGCAGTATTTT
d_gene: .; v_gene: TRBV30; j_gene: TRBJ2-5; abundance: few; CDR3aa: CARRGGAGETQYF; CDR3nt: TGTGCCCGTAGAGGGGGGGCCGGGGAGACCCAGTACTTC
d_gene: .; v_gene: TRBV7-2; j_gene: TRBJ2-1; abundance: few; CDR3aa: CASSSLTGLLQFF; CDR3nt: TGTGCCAGCAGCTCCTTGACAGGCCTGTTGCAGTTCTTC
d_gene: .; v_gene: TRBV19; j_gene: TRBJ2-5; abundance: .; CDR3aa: CASSTDGEETQYF; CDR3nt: TGTGCCAGTAGTACCGACGGAGAAGAGACCCAGTACTTC
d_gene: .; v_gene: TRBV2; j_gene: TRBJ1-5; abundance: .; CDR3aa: CASADYYSNQPQHF; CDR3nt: TGTGCCAGCGCGGACTATTATAGCAATCAGCCCCAGCATTTT
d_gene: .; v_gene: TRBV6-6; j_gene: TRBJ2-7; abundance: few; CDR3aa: CASSPPGYYEQYF; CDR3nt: TGTGCCAGCAGTCCCCCAGGGTACTACGAGCAGTACTTC
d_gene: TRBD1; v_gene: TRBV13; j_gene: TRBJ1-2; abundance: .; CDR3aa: CASSPSLDRDGYTF; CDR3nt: TGTGCCAGCAGTCCCTCCCTTGACAGGGATGGCTACACCTTC
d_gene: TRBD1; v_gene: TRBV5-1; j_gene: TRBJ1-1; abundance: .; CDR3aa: CASSFRGKNTEAFF; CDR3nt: TGCGCCAGCAGCTTCAGGGGGAAGAACACTGAAGCTTTCTTT
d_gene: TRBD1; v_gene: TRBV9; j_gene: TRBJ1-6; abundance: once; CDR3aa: CASSVEGYEGQGLRLSPLHF; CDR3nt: TGTGCCAGCAGCGTAGAAGGGTATGAGGGACAGGGGCTCCGGCTTTCACCCCTCCACTTT
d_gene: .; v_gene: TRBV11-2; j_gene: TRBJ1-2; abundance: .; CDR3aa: CASSLSFAGYTF; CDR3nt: TGTGCCAGCAGCTTATCCTTTGCAGGCTACACCTTC
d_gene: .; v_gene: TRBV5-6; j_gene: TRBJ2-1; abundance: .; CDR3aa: CASSSKWGANEQFF; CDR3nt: TGTGCCAGCAGCTCAAAGTGGGGGGCGAATGAGCAGTTCTTC
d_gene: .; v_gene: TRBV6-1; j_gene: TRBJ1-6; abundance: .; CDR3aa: CASSRPPNSPLHF; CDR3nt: TGTGCCAGCAGTCGTCCACCAAATTCACCCCTCCACTTT
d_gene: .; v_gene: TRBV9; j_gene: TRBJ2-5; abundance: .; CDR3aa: CASSGDGTQYF; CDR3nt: TGTGCCAGCAGCGGGGATGGGACCCAGTACTTC
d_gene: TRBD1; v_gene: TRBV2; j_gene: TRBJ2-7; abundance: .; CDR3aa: CASSEWDSPSYEQYF; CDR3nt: TGTGCCAGCAGTGAGTGGGACAGCCCATCCTACGAGCAGTACTTC
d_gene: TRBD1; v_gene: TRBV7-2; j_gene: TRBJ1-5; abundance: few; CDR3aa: CASSTPGQGNQPQHF; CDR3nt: TGTGCCAGCAGCACCCCGGGACAGGGGAATCAGCCCCAGCATTTT
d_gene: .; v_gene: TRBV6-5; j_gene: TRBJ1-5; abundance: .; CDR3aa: CASSRMHGQPQHF; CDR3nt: TGTGCCAGCAGTCGTATGCACGGACAGCCCCAGCATTTT
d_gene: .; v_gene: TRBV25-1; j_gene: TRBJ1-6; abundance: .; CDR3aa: CASSDFNGANSPLHF; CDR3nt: TGTGCCAGCAGTGATTTTAACGGCGCGAATTCACCCCTCCACTTT